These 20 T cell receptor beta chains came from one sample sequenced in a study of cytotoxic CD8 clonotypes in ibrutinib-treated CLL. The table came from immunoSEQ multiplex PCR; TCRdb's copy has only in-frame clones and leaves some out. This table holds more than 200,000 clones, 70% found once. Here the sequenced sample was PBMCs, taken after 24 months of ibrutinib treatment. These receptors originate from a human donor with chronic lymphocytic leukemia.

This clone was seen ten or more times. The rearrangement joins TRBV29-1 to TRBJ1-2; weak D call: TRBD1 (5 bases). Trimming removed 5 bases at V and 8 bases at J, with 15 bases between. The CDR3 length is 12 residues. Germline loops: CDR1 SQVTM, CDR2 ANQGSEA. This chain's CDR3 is CSVRKQVGGYTF. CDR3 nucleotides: TGCAGCGTTCGTAAACAGGTCGGCGGCTACACCTTC.

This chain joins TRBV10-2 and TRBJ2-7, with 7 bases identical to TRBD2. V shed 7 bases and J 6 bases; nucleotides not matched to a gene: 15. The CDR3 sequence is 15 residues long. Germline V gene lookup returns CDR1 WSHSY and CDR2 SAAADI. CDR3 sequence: CASNYGLAGVSEQYF. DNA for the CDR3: TGCGCCAGCAACTATGGACTTGCGGGAGTCTCCGAGCAGTACTTC.

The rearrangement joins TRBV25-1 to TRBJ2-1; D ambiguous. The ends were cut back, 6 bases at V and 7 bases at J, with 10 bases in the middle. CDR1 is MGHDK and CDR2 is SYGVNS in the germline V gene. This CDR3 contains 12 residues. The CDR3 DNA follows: TGTGCCAGCAGCGTCATGGGGAATGAGCAGTTCTTC. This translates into CASSVMGNEQFF.

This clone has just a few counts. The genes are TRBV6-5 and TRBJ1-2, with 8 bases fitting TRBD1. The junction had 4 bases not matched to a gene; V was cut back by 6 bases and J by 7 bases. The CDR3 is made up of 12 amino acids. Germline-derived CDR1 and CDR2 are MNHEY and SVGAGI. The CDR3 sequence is CASSRQGSGYTF. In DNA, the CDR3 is TGTGCCAGCAGCAGACAGGGGAGTGGCTACACCTTC.

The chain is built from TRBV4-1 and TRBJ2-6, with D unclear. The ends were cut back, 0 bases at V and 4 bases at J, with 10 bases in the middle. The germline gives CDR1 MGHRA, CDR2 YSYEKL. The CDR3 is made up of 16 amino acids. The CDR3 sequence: CASSQEPPGGANVLTF. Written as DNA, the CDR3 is TGCGCCAGCAGCCAAGAGCCCCCTGGGGGGGCCAACGTCCTGACTTTC.

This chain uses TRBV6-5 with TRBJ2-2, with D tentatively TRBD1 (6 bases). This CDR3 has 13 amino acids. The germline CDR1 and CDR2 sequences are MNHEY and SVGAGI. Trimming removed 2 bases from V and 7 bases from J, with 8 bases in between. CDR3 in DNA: TGTGCCAGCAGTTACGGACAGCTCGGGGAGCTGTTTTTT. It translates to CASSYGQLGELFF.

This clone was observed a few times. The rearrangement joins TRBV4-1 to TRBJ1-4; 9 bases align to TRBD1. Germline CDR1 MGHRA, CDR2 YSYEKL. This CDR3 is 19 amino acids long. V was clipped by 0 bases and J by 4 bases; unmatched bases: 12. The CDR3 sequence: CASSQEEPRTGALNEKLFF. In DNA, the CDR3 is TGCGCCAGCAGCCAAGAAGAACCCCGGACAGGGGCCCTTAATGAAAAACTGTTTTTT.

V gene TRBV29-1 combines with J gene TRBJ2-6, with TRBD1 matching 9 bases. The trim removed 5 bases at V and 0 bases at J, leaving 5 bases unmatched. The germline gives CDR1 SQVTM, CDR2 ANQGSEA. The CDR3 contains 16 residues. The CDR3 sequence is CSVRGQGLSGANVLTF. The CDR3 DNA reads TGCAGCGTTAGGGGACAGGGACTCTCTGGGGCCAACGTCCTGACTTTC.

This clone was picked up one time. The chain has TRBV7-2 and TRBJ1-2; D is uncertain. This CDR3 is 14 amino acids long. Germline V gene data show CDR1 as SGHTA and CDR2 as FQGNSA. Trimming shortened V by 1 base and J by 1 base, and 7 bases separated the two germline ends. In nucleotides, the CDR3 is TGTGCCAGCAGCTTAGTTTCCAATAACTATGGCTACACCTTC. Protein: CASSLVSNNYGYTF. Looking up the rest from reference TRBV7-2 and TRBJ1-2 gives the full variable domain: GAGVSQSPSNKVTEKGKDVELRCDPISGHTALYWYRQSLGQGLEFLIYFQGNSAPDKSGLPSDRFSAERTGGSVSTLTIQRTQQEDSAVYLCASSLVSNNYGYTFGSGTRLTVV.

The CDR3 reads CSVETRLARNNEQFF. For the CDR3, the DNA is TGCAGCGTTGAAACTAGACTAGCTAGGAACAATGAGCAGTTCTTC. The genes are TRBV29-1 and TRBJ2-1; TRBD2 aligns across 7 bases. Trimming removed 2 bases from V and 5 bases from J; junction bases left unmatched: 9. Per the germline V gene, CDR1 is SQVTM and CDR2 is ANQGSEA. The CDR3 has 15 residues.

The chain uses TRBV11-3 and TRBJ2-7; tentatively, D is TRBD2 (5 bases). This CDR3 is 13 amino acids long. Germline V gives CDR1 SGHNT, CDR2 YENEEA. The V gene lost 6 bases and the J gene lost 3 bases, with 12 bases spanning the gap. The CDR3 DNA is TGTGCCAGCAGTTGGACTGTCGACTACGAGCAGTACTTC. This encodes CASSWTVDYEQYF.

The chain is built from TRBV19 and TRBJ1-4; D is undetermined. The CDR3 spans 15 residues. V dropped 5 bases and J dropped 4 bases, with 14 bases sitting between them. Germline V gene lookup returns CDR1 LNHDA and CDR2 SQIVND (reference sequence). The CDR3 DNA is TGTGCCAGTAGTTATTGGGAAGGAAGTAATGAAAAACTGTTTTTT. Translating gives CASSYWEGSNEKLFF. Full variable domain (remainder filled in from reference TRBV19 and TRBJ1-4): DGGITQSPKYLFRKEGQNVTLSCEQNLNHDAMYWYRQDPGQGLRLIYYSQIVNDFQKGDIAEGYSVSREKKESFPLTVTSAQKNPTAFYLCASSYWEGSNEKLFFGSGTQLSVL.

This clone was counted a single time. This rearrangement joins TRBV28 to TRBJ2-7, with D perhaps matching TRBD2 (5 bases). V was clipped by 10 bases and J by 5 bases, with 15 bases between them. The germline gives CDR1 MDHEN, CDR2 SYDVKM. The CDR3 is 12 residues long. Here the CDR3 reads CATARAGDEQYF. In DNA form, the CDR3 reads TGTGCCACCGCCCGGGCGGGCGACGAGCAGTACTTC.

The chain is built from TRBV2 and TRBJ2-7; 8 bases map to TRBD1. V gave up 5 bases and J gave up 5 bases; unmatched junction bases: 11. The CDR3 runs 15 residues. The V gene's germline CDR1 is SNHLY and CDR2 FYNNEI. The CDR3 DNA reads TGTGCCAGCAGTCCAGACAGGGGAGTTGTAGACGAGCAGTACTTC. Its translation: CASSPDRGVVDEQYF.

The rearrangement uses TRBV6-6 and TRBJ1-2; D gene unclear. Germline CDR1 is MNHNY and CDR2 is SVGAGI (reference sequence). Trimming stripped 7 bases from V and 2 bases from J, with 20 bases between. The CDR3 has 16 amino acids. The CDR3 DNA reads TGTGCCAGCAACCAAAGGAGGGAGATCCGAAACTATGGCTACACCTTC. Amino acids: CASNQRREIRNYGYTF.

CDR3 in amino acids: CAGPDVSGNTIYF. The CDR3, as DNA: TGCGCCGGACCAGACGTCTCTGGAAACACCATATATTTT. This rearrangement joins TRBV23-1 to TRBJ1-3; D gene ambiguous. TRBV23-1 is assigned to the ORF class and has an uncertain function. CDR3 length: 13 residues. Deletions cut 11 bases from V and 0 bases from J, with 11 bases between.

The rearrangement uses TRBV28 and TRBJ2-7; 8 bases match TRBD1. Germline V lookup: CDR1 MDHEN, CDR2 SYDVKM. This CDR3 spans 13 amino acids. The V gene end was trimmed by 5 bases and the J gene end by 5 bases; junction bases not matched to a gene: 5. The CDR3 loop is CASSRQGRDEQYF. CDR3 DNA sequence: TGTGCCAGCAGTCGACAGGGGAGAGACGAGCAGTACTTC. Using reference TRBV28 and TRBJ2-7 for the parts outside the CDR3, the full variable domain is DVKVTQSSRYLVKRTGEKVFLECVQDMDHENMFWYRQDPGLGLRLIYFSYDVKMKEKGDIPEGYSVSREKKERFSLILESASTNQTSMYLCASSRQGRDEQYFGPGTRLTVT.

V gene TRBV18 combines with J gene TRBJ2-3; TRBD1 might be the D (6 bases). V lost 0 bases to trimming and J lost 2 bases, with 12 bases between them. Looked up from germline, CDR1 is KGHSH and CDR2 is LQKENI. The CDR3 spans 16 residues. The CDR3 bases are TGTGCCAGCTCACCACCGAGGACAGCGATCACAGATACGCAGTATTTT. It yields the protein CASSPPRTAITDTQYF.

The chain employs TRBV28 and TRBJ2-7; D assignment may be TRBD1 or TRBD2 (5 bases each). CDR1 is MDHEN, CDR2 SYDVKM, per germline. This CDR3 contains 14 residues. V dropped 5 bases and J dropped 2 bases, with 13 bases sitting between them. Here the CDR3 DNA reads TGTGCCAGCAGTGCTGGGACGGCCACCTACGAGCAGTACTTC. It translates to CASSAGTATYEQYF.

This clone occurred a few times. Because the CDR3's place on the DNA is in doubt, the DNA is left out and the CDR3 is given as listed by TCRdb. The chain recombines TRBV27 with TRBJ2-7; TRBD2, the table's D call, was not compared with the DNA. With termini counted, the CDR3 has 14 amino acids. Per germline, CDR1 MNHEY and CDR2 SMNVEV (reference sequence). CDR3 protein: CASSTSGTPYEQYF.